The T cell receptor beta chain under discussion was sequenced for a study of T cell responses to AZD1222 COVID-19 vaccine. After removal of 4 bases from V and 1 base from J, the junction contained 7 bases not matched to a gene. CDR3 length equals 16 residues. From germline, CDR1 is SGHRS and CDR2 YFSETQ. Some clones are missing from TCRdb's copy, which holds only in-frame ones; the method was immunoSEQ multiplex PCR. The table includes approximately 50,000 clones, over 60% detected once. The chain has TRBV5-1 and TRBJ1-2, with 10 positions matching TRBD1. The sample here was peripheral blood, taken on day 0 of AZD1222 vaccination. The clonotype comes from an adult in good health. The CDR3 protein is CASSPRDRGSNYGYTF. CDR3 coding DNA: TGCGCCAGCAGCCCCCGGGACAGGGGAAGTAACTATGGCTACACCTTC.